This T cell receptor (beta chain) stems from a study of shared clonotypes between healthy human individuals. In the sorted-subset replicate PCRs, around 200 ng DNA, roughly 29,000 T cell genomes, was used. TCRdb keeps only in-frame clones here, not all; method: immunoSEQ multiplex PCR. Of 950,000 to 1,300,000 clones in the sample, 60% to 80% were seen once. Study-wide points: Non-shared clonotypes were found to have lower generation probabilities than the clonotypes that were shared by all four of the sorted-subset donors. Specimens sampled were limited to blood, with tissue repertoires likely differing.

The authors divided CD4+ cells into CD45RA+ naive and CD45RA-negative memory subsets. Concerning this clone: Its antigen is not known.

This TCR came from a man aged 18 to 30 in good health. Sequencing used memory CD4+ T cells sorted from blood. Stated subset: CD45RA-negative fraction.

The DNA for the CDR3 is TGTGCCAGCAGCGTAGCCGCCGCTTCAGGGGGCGGAAACACCATATATTTT. This gives the protein CASSVAAASGGGNTIYF. This chain uses TRBV9 with TRBJ1-3, with TRBD1 identical over 8 bases. The CDR3 totals 17 residues. V trimming: 0 bases; J trimming: 4 bases; junction bases outside the gene matches: 9. Germline CDR1 SGDLS, CDR2 YYNGEE.